One and the same sample provided the 15 T cell receptor beta chains below, sequenced in a study of response to subunit inactivated influenza vaccine. MiXCR was run by TCRdb on the RT-PCR reads, yielding one entry per CDR3 protein. Of some 520,000 distinct CDR3 sequences listed, 15% to 20% are singletons. The sample consisted of CD4+ T cells sorted from PBMCs, taken less than 30 months after vaccination. Source of these receptors: a man between 50 and 69 years old who received an inactivated influenza vaccine.

The chain joins TRBV27 to TRBJ2-7, with TRBD1 matching 8 bases. After removal of 0 bases from V and 3 bases from J, the junction contained 4 bases not matched to a gene. CDR1 and CDR2 from the germline V gene are MNHEY and SMNVEV (reference sequence). The CDR3 spans 15 residues. The CDR3 nucleotides read TGTGCCAGCAGTTTATCCGGGACAGGTGGCTACGAGCAGTACTTC. It codes for CASSLSGTGGYEQYF.

The J gene is TRBJ2-2, the V gene TRBV5-1, with 8 nucleotides matching TRBD1. Trimming cost V 2 bases and J 1 base; bases outside gene matches: 4. This CDR3 is built from 16 residues. Germline V gives CDR1 SGHRS, CDR2 YFSETQ. The CDR3 spells CASSFGQGMNTGELFF. The CDR3 nucleotides read TGCGCCAGCAGCTTTGGACAGGGAATGAACACCGGGGAGCTGTTTTTT.

This clonotype was observed a few times. This chain connects TRBV4-3 to TRBJ2-2; D gene ambiguous. CDR3 size: 15 residues. Germline CDR1 LGHNA, CDR2 YSLEER. The germline V and J ends were trimmed by 4 bases and 0 bases, with 9 bases remaining between them. CDR3 coding DNA: TGCGCCAGCAGCCTGTGGGCTGCGAACACCGGGGAGCTGTTTTTT. Translation: CASSLWAANTGELFF.

This chain uses TRBV5-1 with TRBJ2-1, with 7 bases matching TRBD2. This CDR3 is 15 amino acids long. Germline V gene lookup returns CDR1 SGHRS and CDR2 YFSETQ. J lost 5 bases, V lost 1 base, and 6 bases had no gene match. The CDR3 DNA is TGCGCCAGCAGCTTGAGGGCTAGCGGAGACAATGAGCAGTTCTTC. This codes for CASSLRASGDNEQFF.

The chain is built from TRBV6-5 and TRBJ1-2, with TRBD1 as a possible D gene (5 bases). Trimming removed 0 bases from V and 8 bases from J, with 16 bases in between. The CDR3 has 15 residues. Germline V lookup: CDR1 MNHEY, CDR2 SVGAGI. The CDR3: CASSYSGRTPYGYTF. The CDR3 DNA reads as TGTGCCAGCAGTTACTCGGGGCGGACTCCCTACGGCTACACCTTC.

A few counts support this clonotype. V gene TRBV9 combines with J gene TRBJ2-3, with a possible D match to TRBD1 (6 bases). V lost 3 bases, J lost 8 bases, and 10 bases lay in between. Germline assignment: CDR1 SGDLS and CDR2 YYNGEE. This CDR3 has 12 residues. CDR3 region: CASSETGATQYF. The CDR3 bases are TGTGCCAGCAGCGAGACAGGTGCTACGCAGTATTTT.

The rearrangement joins TRBV3-1 to TRBJ2-7; 10 nucleotides line up with TRBD1. This CDR3 comprises 16 residues. Germline V gene data show CDR1 as LGHDT and CDR2 as YNNKEL (reference sequence). The trim removed 3 bases at V and 4 bases at J, leaving 9 bases unmatched. CDR3 region: CASSQSPGQGLYEQYF. CDR3 in DNA: TGTGCCAGCAGCCAGTCCCCGGGACAGGGGTTGTACGAGCAGTACTTC.

This clonotype was counted a few times. The V call is TRBV20-1, the J call TRBJ1-1; 7 bases match TRBD1. CDR1 DFQATT and CDR2 SNEGSKA come from the germline V gene (reference sequence). The CDR3 spans 11 residues. With V trimmed by 7 bases and J by 1 base, 0 bases remained unmatched. The DNA of the CDR3 is TGCAGTGGGGACAGGAACACTGAAGCTTTCTTT. Its protein product is CSGDRNTEAFF.

This clonotype was counted only a few times. The chain couples TRBV7-9 to TRBJ2-3, with 11 bases fitting TRBD2. V trimming: 8 bases; J trimming: 6 bases; junction bases outside the gene matches: 4. The germline gives CDR1 SEHNR, CDR2 FQNEAQ (reference sequence). There are 13 residues in the CDR3. The CDR3 bases are TGTGCCAGCCAGACTAGCGGGGTGGATACGCAGTATTTT. Protein product: CASQTSGVDTQYF.

The chain employs TRBV7-2 and TRBJ1-5; D gene unclear. The CDR3 spans 14 residues. The germline V gene encodes CDR1 SGHTA and CDR2 FQGNSA. Between the trimmed V and J ends, which lost 5 bases and 0 bases, there was a span of 8 bases. CDR3 bases: TGTGCCAGCAGCCCAGGCAGTAGCAATCAGCCCCAGCATTTT. Translation: CASSPGSSNQPQHF.

The chain uses TRBV12-3 or TRBV12-4 and TRBJ1-2; 7 bases are a match to TRBD1. After removal of 7 bases from V and 5 bases from J, the junction contained 7 bases not matched to a gene. The CDR3 length is 13 residues. CDR3 residues: CASTQDRRYGYTF. For the CDR3, the DNA is TGTGCCAGCACCCAGGACAGGCGGTATGGCTACACCTTC.

This clonotype was recorded a few times. The chain is built from TRBV7-2 and TRBJ1-2; the match to TRBD1 covers 7 bases. V shed 2 bases, J shed 6 bases, and the junction held 9 bases outside the gene matches. Germline values: CDR1 SGHTA, CDR2 FQGNSA. This CDR3 is 15 amino acids long. The CDR3 sequence is CASSLTTTGVNGYTF. Here the CDR3 DNA reads TGTGCCAGCAGCTTAACAACAACAGGGGTTAATGGCTACACCTTC.

This chain uses TRBV28 with TRBJ2-3; D is unclear. The CDR3 length is 13 residues. Germline V lookup: CDR1 MDHEN, CDR2 SYDVKM. With 4 bases removed from V and 4 bases from J, the gap between germline ends came to 9 bases. The CDR3 here is CASSSIGSDTQYF. Here the CDR3 DNA reads TGTGCCAGCAGTTCTATCGGTTCAGATACGCAGTATTTT.

This sequence joins TRBV5-1 and TRBJ2-7; weak D call: TRBD2 (5 bases). The CDR3 is 18 residues long. CDR1 and CDR2 from the germline V gene are SGHRS and YFSETQ. Trimming took off 4 bases at V and 3 bases at J, with 26 bases between the two ends. The CDR3 sequence: CASSPYADRTLRGYEQYF. CDR3 DNA: TGCGCCAGCAGCCCATATGCCGATCGGACCCTCCGGGGCTACGAGCAGTACTTC.

This sequence joins TRBV6-1 and TRBJ2-7; 11 bases line up with TRBD2. Germline V CDR1 and CDR2: MNHNS, SASEGT. J lost 4 bases, V lost 5 bases, and 4 bases had no gene match. CDR3 length: 14 amino acids. CDR3 region: CASSIAGGPYEQYF. CDR3 in DNA: TGTGCCAGCAGTATAGCGGGAGGGCCATACGAGCAGTACTTC.